Presented here are 11 T cell receptor beta chains from one specimen sequenced in a study of blood T cell repertoires in COVID-19. TCRdb's copy holds only in-frame clones and misses some; the assay was immunoSEQ multiplex PCR. The sample contains 220,000 or so clones, 88% of which appear only once. The material sequenced was PBMCs or T cells enriched from blood (not recorded which). These receptor sequences come from a woman aged 50 to 60 with acute COVID-19.

V gene TRBV20-1 combines with J gene TRBJ1-1, with D unresolved. The V end was cut by 6 bases, the J end by 8 bases, with 13 bases between. This CDR3 has 11 amino acids. CDR1 and CDR2 from the germline V gene are DFQATT and SNEGSKA (reference sequence). CDR3 loop: CSAPTQREAFF. The CDR3 nucleotides are TGCAGTGCCCCCACCCAGCGAGAAGCTTTCTTT.

The rearrangement links TRBV6-1 to TRBJ1-5; no clear D. CDR3 length equals 16 residues. Per the germline V gene, CDR1 is MNHNS and CDR2 is SASEGT. Trimming took off 1 base at V and 0 bases at J, with 10 bases between the two ends. The CDR3 sequence: CASSEGQNYSNQPQHF. CDR3 nucleotide sequence: TGTGCCAGCAGTGAAGGGCAGAATTATAGCAATCAGCCCCAGCATTTT.

The rearrangement links TRBV6-1 to TRBJ2-1, with TRBD2 matching over 10 bases. J was trimmed by 5 bases and V by 1 base; bases with no gene match: 2. CDR1 and CDR2 (germline): MNHNS, SASEGT. This CDR3 has 15 residues. CDR3 amino acids: CASSEGTSGNNEQFF. Written as DNA, the CDR3 is TGTGCCAGCAGTGAAGGGACTAGCGGTAACAATGAGCAGTTCTTC.

This clone appeared once. The rearrangement joins TRBV5-5 to TRBJ1-1; TRBD1 matches at 7 bases. CDR1 and CDR2 (germline): SGHKS, YYEKEE (reference sequence). The V and J ends lost 5 bases and 2 bases, in that order; junction bases with no gene match: 9. The CDR3 has 15 residues. Written as DNA, the CDR3 is TGTGCCAGCAGTGACAGGGTACCTTTTAACACTGAAGCTTTCTTT. Translated: CASSDRVPFNTEAFF.

The genes are TRBV4-2 and TRBJ2-2, with 13 bases identical to TRBD2. Germline lookup yields CDR1 LGHNA and CDR2 YNFKEQ. Unmatched junction bases numbered 4, after V lost 3 bases and J lost 6 bases. This CDR3 is 16 amino acids long. The CDR3 spells CASSQAGLAGAGELFF. The CDR3, as DNA: TGTGCCAGCAGCCAGGCCGGACTAGCGGGAGCCGGGGAGCTGTTTTTT.

In this sample, this clone turned up a few times. This chain joins TRBV6-6 and TRBJ1-1; 8 bases are shared with TRBD1. CDR1 MNHNY and CDR2 SVGAGI come from the germline V gene (reference sequence). With V trimmed by 6 bases and J by 8 bases, 8 bases remained unmatched. The CDR3 totals 13 residues. The CDR3 bases are TGTGCCAGCAGCGCACCACAGGGGGTAGAAGCTTTCTTT. Its translation is CASSAPQGVEAFF.

The V gene is TRBV14, the J gene TRBJ1-1; D perhaps matches TRBD1 (5 bases). This CDR3 is built from 18 residues. Trimming removed 0 bases from V and 0 bases from J, with 17 bases in between. In germline, CDR1 is SGHDN, CDR2 FVKESK. The CDR3 sequence is CASSQELNLGAVNTEAFF. The CDR3 nucleotides are TGTGCCAGCAGCCAAGAACTAAACCTAGGGGCCGTGAACACTGAAGCTTTCTTT.

The gene calls are TRBV7-3 and TRBJ2-2, with a tentative D call TRBD2 (5 bases). V was clipped by 6 bases and J by 6 bases, with 8 bases between them. CDR3 length equals 12 residues. The V gene's germline CDR1 is SGHTA and CDR2 FQGTGA. CDR3 nucleotide sequence: TGTGCCAGCAGACTAGAGCCCGGGGAGCTGTTTTTT. Protein sequence: CASRLEPGELFF.

The chain employs TRBV6-2 or TRBV6-3 and TRBJ2-7; 10 bases are shared with TRBD1. The germline gives CDR1 MNHEY, CDR2 SVGEGT. The CDR3 sequence is 15 residues long. The V and J ends lost 6 bases and 2 bases, in that order; junction bases with no gene match: 7. The CDR3 DNA is TGTGCCAGCAGCGGCGGGACAGGGGTCCCCTACGAGCAGTACTTC. Amino acid sequence: CASSGGTGVPYEQYF.

This clone was seen once. The rearrangement uses TRBV2 and TRBJ2-7, with a possible D match to TRBD1 (6 bases). The CDR3 contains 13 residues. V dropped 5 bases and J dropped 3 bases, with 11 bases sitting between them. Germline CDR1 reads SNHLY; CDR2 reads FYNNEI. The CDR3 sequence: CASSMDRVYEQYF. The CDR3 bases are TGTGCCAGCAGTATGGACAGAGTCTACGAGCAGTACTTC.

This clone was recorded only once. The DNA of the CDR3 is TGTGCCAGCAGTTCTAGTATCTACGAGCAGTACTTC. Translated, it gives CASSSSIYEQYF. The V and J genes are TRBV28 and TRBJ2-7; D gene unclear. Germline CDR1 reads MDHEN; CDR2 reads SYDVKM. V was pared by 4 bases and J by 3 bases, with 7 bases between. This CDR3 region has 12 residues.